This TCR beta chain emerged from a study of cytomegalovirus exposure and HLA in healthy donors. Study in general: Early released data had tens of millions of unique TCRs, all coming from HLA-typed donors. General study points: Across donors, most TCRs were seen rarely, yet some public ones were widespread. For most subjects, TCR beta sequences were reported to predict HLA-A and HLA-B alleles with accuracy.

Use of 60 Vbeta and 13 Jbeta primers characterized the PCR. Sequencing was performed with immunoSEQ multiplex PCR; in TCRdb, only in-frame clones are kept and a portion is missing. This table has about 190,000 clones, over 70% appearing once. V shed 3 bases, J shed 9 bases, and the junction held 5 bases outside the gene matches. CDR3 length: 14 residues. The germline CDR1 and CDR2 sequences are KGHSH and LQKENI. Despite likely unrecorded immune exposures, the donors were nominally healthy at the time of sampling. This clone turned up a few times. The antigen is undetermined. Other nucleotide sequences in the sample specify the same CDR3.

Sequencing was done on a sample of PBMCs. This clonotype originated in a man aged 50 to 60 in good health and CMV-seronegative. This chain joins TRBV18 and TRBJ1-6; the match to TRBD1 covers 7 bases. The CDR3 coding sequence is TGTGCCAGCTCACCGGGGCAGGGGGGTTCACCCCTCCACTTT. It yields the protein CASSPGQGGSPLHF.